A selection of T cell receptor beta chains follows, all from one sample in a study of blood T cells in healthy people across ages. Each CDR3 protein is one row after TCRdb ran MiXCR on the 5' RACE reads. Among 1.5 million to 2 million distinct CDR3 sequences listed, around 42% were seen once. The specimen was blood. The receptor source for this set is a human donor in good health. Each CDR3 is given with its conserved first and last residue. The D gene is left open where the match is weak. Size is omitted from some rows. Given values are once, few, many or a class for expanded clones.

cdr3_nt: TGTGCCAGCTCACCCTCGGGGCTATGGGGCTACACCTTC; cdr3_aa: CASSPSGLWGYTF; clone_size: -; j_call: TRBJ1-2; v_call: TRBV18; cdr3_length: 13; d_call: -
cdr3_nt: TGTGCCAGCAGCTTAGGGTGGGGGCAGTTCTTC; cdr3_aa: CASSLGWGQFF; clone_size: -; j_call: TRBJ2-1; v_call: TRBV7-2; cdr3_length: 11; d_call: -
cdr3_nt: TGCAGCGTTGAAGTGGGTGACCAGCCCCAGCATTTT; cdr3_aa: CSVEVGDQPQHF; clone_size: -; j_call: TRBJ1-5; v_call: TRBV29-1; cdr3_length: 12; d_call: -
cdr3_nt: TGCAGTGCTAGAGACCCCTGGGGGACAGGGGCCTACGAGCAGTACTTC; cdr3_aa: CSARDPWGTGAYEQYF; clone_size: -; j_call: TRBJ2-7; v_call: TRBV20-1; cdr3_length: 16; d_call: TRBD1
cdr3_nt: TGTGCCAGCAGCCCACCTGGGACAGGGGGAACCTACGAGCAGTACTTC; cdr3_aa: CASSPPGTGGTYEQYF; clone_size: -; j_call: TRBJ2-7; v_call: TRBV7-2; cdr3_length: 16; d_call: TRBD1
cdr3_nt: TGTGCCAGCAGCCTCCCGGGACAGGGATCGGGCGGCTACACCTTC; cdr3_aa: CASSLPGQGSGGYTF; clone_size: -; j_call: TRBJ1-2; v_call: TRBV3-1; cdr3_length: 15; d_call: TRBD1
cdr3_nt: TGTGCCATCAGGATGACAGAGGCGGACGAGCAGTACTTC; cdr3_aa: CAIRMTEADEQYF; clone_size: -; j_call: TRBJ2-7; v_call: TRBV10-3; cdr3_length: 13; d_call: -
cdr3_nt: TGTGCCAGCAGCCCAGTGGGCATCCGGGCCCAAGAGACCCAGTACTTC; cdr3_aa: CASSPVGIRAQETQYF; clone_size: -; j_call: TRBJ2-5; v_call: TRBV7-2; cdr3_length: 16; d_call: -
cdr3_nt: TGTGCCAGCAGCTTAACGGGGCGGCCCTATATGAACACTGAAGCTTTCTTT; cdr3_aa: CASSLTGRPYMNTEAFF; clone_size: -; j_call: TRBJ1-1; v_call: TRBV7-3; cdr3_length: 17; d_call: -
cdr3_nt: TGTGCCATCAGTGACCACTCAGGCGACACTGAAGCTTTCTTT; cdr3_aa: CAISDHSGDTEAFF; clone_size: few; j_call: TRBJ1-1; v_call: TRBV10-3; cdr3_length: 14; d_call: -
cdr3_nt: TGTGCCAGCAGCTGGGGGACAGCCCGGGGGACTGAAGCTTTCTTT; cdr3_aa: CASSWGTARGTEAFF; clone_size: -; j_call: TRBJ1-1; v_call: TRBV7-9; cdr3_length: 15; d_call: TRBD1
cdr3_nt: TGTGCCAGCAGCCAAAATTGGCTGGACACCCCCTACGAGCAGTACTTC; cdr3_aa: CASSQNWLDTPYEQYF; clone_size: -; j_call: TRBJ2-7; v_call: TRBV3-1; cdr3_length: 16; d_call: -
cdr3_nt: TGTGCCAGCAGACAGGGCAGGGGAGGTAATCAGCCCCAGCATTTT; cdr3_aa: CASRQGRGGNQPQHF; clone_size: few; j_call: TRBJ1-5; v_call: TRBV2; cdr3_length: 15; d_call: -
cdr3_nt: TGCGCCAGCAGCTTGGACGTCGGCAGAAACTATGGCTACACCTTC; cdr3_aa: CASSLDVGRNYGYTF; clone_size: -; j_call: TRBJ1-2; v_call: TRBV5-1; cdr3_length: 15; d_call: -
cdr3_nt: -; cdr3_aa: CANSQKLTVSYGCTF; clone_size: -; j_call: TRBJ1-2; v_call: TRBV4-2; cdr3_length: 15; d_call: -
cdr3_nt: TGTGCCAGCAGACGGACAGGAGTGAATGAAAAACTGTTTTTT; cdr3_aa: CASRRTGVNEKLFF; clone_size: -; j_call: TRBJ1-4; v_call: TRBV25-1; cdr3_length: 14; d_call: TRBD1
cdr3_nt: TGTGCCAGTAGTATAGATGCGGAGGTCAACAATGAGCAGTTCTTC; cdr3_aa: CASSIDAEVNNEQFF; clone_size: -; j_call: TRBJ2-1; v_call: TRBV19; cdr3_length: 15; d_call: -
cdr3_nt: TGTGCCAGCAGCCAAGATTGGGGCAGGGCTGGCGAGCAGTACTTC; cdr3_aa: CASSQDWGRAGEQYF; clone_size: few; j_call: TRBJ2-7; v_call: TRBV4-2; cdr3_length: 15; d_call: -
cdr3_nt: TGTGCCAGCAGATCCAATATATACAGGGTCAGTGACCCCTACGAGCAGTACTTC; cdr3_aa: CASRSNIYRVSDPYEQYF; clone_size: few; j_call: TRBJ2-7; v_call: TRBV6-4; cdr3_length: 18; d_call: -
cdr3_nt: TGTGCCTGGAGTGTTGGGGGCTCCTACAATGAGCAGTTCTTC; cdr3_aa: CAWSVGGSYNEQFF; clone_size: -; j_call: TRBJ2-1; v_call: TRBV30; cdr3_length: 14; d_call: -
cdr3_nt: TGTGCCATGGGCGGGGGCCCAAGCTCCTACAATGAGCAGTTCTTC; cdr3_aa: CAMGGGPSSYNEQFF; clone_size: -; j_call: TRBJ2-1; v_call: TRBV10-3; cdr3_length: 15; d_call: -
cdr3_nt: TGCAGTGCTAGACAGAGGAGTACTGGGGCCAACGTCCTGACTTTC; cdr3_aa: CSARQRSTGANVLTF; clone_size: once; j_call: TRBJ2-6; v_call: TRBV20-1; cdr3_length: 15; d_call: -
cdr3_nt: TGTGCCAGCAGTTTCCCCCTGGACAGGCCTCACCAGTACTTC; cdr3_aa: CASSFPLDRPHQYF; clone_size: -; j_call: TRBJ2-7; v_call: TRBV6-6; cdr3_length: 14; d_call: TRBD1
cdr3_nt: TGTGCCAGCAGCCAATCAACGGGGAACGGCTACACCTTC; cdr3_aa: CASSQSTGNGYTF; clone_size: few; j_call: TRBJ1-2; v_call: TRBV3-1; cdr3_length: 13; d_call: -
cdr3_nt: TGTGCCAGCAGTTACTCATTCGATTTGTGGACTAGCGGGGGCCCTAAAGAGACCCAGTACTTC; cdr3_aa: CASSYSFDLWTSGGPKETQYF; clone_size: -; j_call: TRBJ2-5; v_call: TRBV6-2/TRBV6-3; cdr3_length: 21; d_call: TRBD2
cdr3_nt: TGTGCCAGCAGTTACAAAGGGGGAGCCACTGAAGCTTTCTTT; cdr3_aa: CASSYKGGATEAFF; clone_size: -; j_call: TRBJ1-1; v_call: TRBV6-5; cdr3_length: 14; d_call: -
cdr3_nt: TGCGCCAGCAGCTTGGAGCGGTCCACTGAAGCTTTCTTT; cdr3_aa: CASSLERSTEAFF; clone_size: few; j_call: TRBJ1-1; v_call: TRBV5-1; cdr3_length: 13; d_call: -
cdr3_nt: TGCGCCAGCAGCCAAGGTCTGGGACCCCTCCACTTT; cdr3_aa: CASSQGLGPLHF; clone_size: -; j_call: TRBJ1-6; v_call: TRBV4-1; cdr3_length: 12; d_call: -
cdr3_nt: TGTGCCAGCAGTTTAGGAGGGAGGGGTACGCAGTATTTT; cdr3_aa: CASSLGGRGTQYF; clone_size: many; j_call: TRBJ2-3; v_call: TRBV12-3/TRBV12-4; cdr3_length: 13; d_call: TRBD2
cdr3_nt: TGTGCCAGCAGCGGAAGAGTCCCAGTAGAGACCCAGTACTTC; cdr3_aa: CASSGRVPVETQYF; clone_size: few; j_call: TRBJ2-5; v_call: TRBV7-2; cdr3_length: 14; d_call: -
cdr3_nt: TGCGCCAGCAGCCAAGTCACAGGGGGCGTAGGGCAGCCCCAGCATTTT; cdr3_aa: CASSQVTGGVGQPQHF; clone_size: once; j_call: TRBJ1-5; v_call: TRBV4-3; cdr3_length: 16; d_call: TRBD1
cdr3_nt: TGTGCCAGCAGCGTTTCCGGGATCGGCGAGCAGTACTTC; cdr3_aa: CASSVSGIGEQYF; clone_size: -; j_call: TRBJ2-7; v_call: TRBV9; cdr3_length: 13; d_call: -
cdr3_nt: TGTGCCAGCAACCTAGCGGGGGGGATGGATGAGCAGTTCTTC; cdr3_aa: CASNLAGGMDEQFF; clone_size: -; j_call: TRBJ2-1; v_call: TRBV7-2; cdr3_length: 14; d_call: TRBD2
cdr3_nt: TGTGCCAGCAGCTCAATCCCTAGCGGGCTACAAGAGACCCAGTACTTC; cdr3_aa: CASSSIPSGLQETQYF; clone_size: -; j_call: TRBJ2-5; v_call: TRBV7-2; cdr3_length: 16; d_call: TRBD2
cdr3_nt: TGTGCCAGCAGCTTAGGTTCGATCGGTGAGCAGTTCTTC; cdr3_aa: CASSLGSIGEQFF; clone_size: few; j_call: TRBJ2-1; v_call: TRBV7-2; cdr3_length: 13; d_call: -
cdr3_nt: TGCGCCAGCAGCTTCATCGGGACAGGGGAACAAGAGACCCAGTACTTC; cdr3_aa: CASSFIGTGEQETQYF; clone_size: -; j_call: TRBJ2-5; v_call: TRBV5-1; cdr3_length: 16; d_call: TRBD1
cdr3_nt: TGTGCCAGCAAAACGACAGGGACCCAGGTCGAGCAGTACTTC; cdr3_aa: CASKTTGTQVEQYF; clone_size: -; j_call: TRBJ2-7; v_call: TRBV6-5; cdr3_length: 14; d_call: TRBD1
cdr3_nt: TGTGCCATCAGTGAGCCCTCATTCGGGGTCTCATCGGCGCAGTATTTT; cdr3_aa: CAISEPSFGVSSAQYF; clone_size: -; j_call: TRBJ2-3; v_call: TRBV10-3; cdr3_length: 16; d_call: -
cdr3_nt: TGTGCCAGCAGTTGGGGGGACAGGGAGGAAGATACGCAGTATTTT; cdr3_aa: CASSWGDREEDTQYF; clone_size: -; j_call: TRBJ2-3; v_call: TRBV28; cdr3_length: 15; d_call: TRBD1
cdr3_nt: TGCGCCAGCAGTCGAGGTGGACAGTCGGATCAGCCCCAGCATTTT; cdr3_aa: CASSRGGQSDQPQHF; clone_size: -; j_call: TRBJ1-5; v_call: TRBV5-1; cdr3_length: 15; d_call: -
cdr3_nt: TGCGCCAGCAGCCAGGGCAGGGGAGTAGGGGAGCAGTACTTC; cdr3_aa: CASSQGRGVGEQYF; clone_size: -; j_call: TRBJ2-5; v_call: TRBV4-1; cdr3_length: 14; d_call: -
cdr3_nt: TGTGCCAGCACTGGCTACGGGATGAGTGAGGCCTACGAGCAGTACTTC; cdr3_aa: CASTGYGMSEAYEQYF; clone_size: -; j_call: TRBJ2-7; v_call: TRBV27; cdr3_length: 16; d_call: -
cdr3_nt: TGCGCCAGCAGACCCGCCAGGGGTAAATACAATGAGCAGTTCTTC; cdr3_aa: CASRPARGKYNEQFF; clone_size: -; j_call: TRBJ2-1; v_call: TRBV4-3; cdr3_length: 15; d_call: -
cdr3_nt: TGTGCCAGCAGCGAGGCAGATGGCACTGAAGCTTTCTTT; cdr3_aa: CASSEADGTEAFF; clone_size: -; j_call: TRBJ1-1; v_call: TRBV9; cdr3_length: 13; d_call: -
cdr3_nt: TGCAGTGCGGGACGGGACAGGAACTATGGCTACACCTTC; cdr3_aa: CSAGRDRNYGYTF; clone_size: -; j_call: TRBJ1-2; v_call: TRBV20-1; cdr3_length: 13; d_call: TRBD1
cdr3_nt: TGTGCCACCTCCGGGGGGGCGGAATACGAGCAGTACTTC; cdr3_aa: CATSGGAEYEQYF; clone_size: -; j_call: TRBJ2-7; v_call: TRBV6-2/TRBV6-3; cdr3_length: 13; d_call: TRBD2
cdr3_nt: TGCAGCGTGGTAGGACTAGCGGGACCCACAGATACGCAGTATTTT; cdr3_aa: CSVVGLAGPTDTQYF; clone_size: few; j_call: TRBJ2-3; v_call: TRBV29-1; cdr3_length: 15; d_call: TRBD2
cdr3_nt: TGCGCCAGCAGCCAAGAAACCCAAACCATAGGGACCTACGAGCAGTACTTC; cdr3_aa: CASSQETQTIGTYEQYF; clone_size: few; j_call: TRBJ2-7; v_call: TRBV4-3; cdr3_length: 17; d_call: -
cdr3_nt: TGTGCCAGCAGCCGGACAGGGACAGGAGAGACCCAGTACTTC; cdr3_aa: CASSRTGTGETQYF; clone_size: -; j_call: TRBJ2-5; v_call: TRBV5-4; cdr3_length: 14; d_call: TRBD1
cdr3_nt: TGTGCCAGCAGCCGTGGGACAGGGAAGGACGAGGGTTTCTTT; cdr3_aa: CASSRGTGKDEGFF; clone_size: few; j_call: TRBJ1-1; v_call: TRBV6-6; cdr3_length: 14; d_call: TRBD1
cdr3_nt: TGTGCCAGCAGCCTACGCGGGACCATATTAGCCACTGAGCAGTTCTTC; cdr3_aa: CASSLRGTILATEQFF; clone_size: few; j_call: TRBJ2-1; v_call: TRBV14; cdr3_length: 16; d_call: -
cdr3_nt: TGCAGTGCTAGCCCTCTAGGGACAGGCGGTGGCTACACCTTC; cdr3_aa: CSASPLGTGGGYTF; clone_size: few; j_call: TRBJ1-2; v_call: TRBV20-1; cdr3_length: 14; d_call: TRBD1
cdr3_nt: TGCAGTGCTAGCGGGACTAGTGCCTACAATGAGCAGTTCTTC; cdr3_aa: CSASGTSAYNEQFF; clone_size: -; j_call: TRBJ2-1; v_call: TRBV20-1; cdr3_length: 14; d_call: TRBD2
cdr3_nt: TGTGCCAGCAGCCCCCCCAAGGGGAGGGACAGCCCCTACAATGAGCAGTTCTTC; cdr3_aa: CASSPPKGRDSPYNEQFF; clone_size: few; j_call: TRBJ2-1; v_call: TRBV9; cdr3_length: 18; d_call: -